This T cell receptor (beta chain) was retrieved from a study of blood T cell repertoires in COVID-19. The CDR3 is 18 residues long. Germline V gene sequence: CDR1 MGHRA, CDR2 YSYEKL. Trimming at V came to 0 bases and at J to 0 bases, leaving 8 bases not matched to a gene. Original processing methods: From reference gene primer amplification, estimates of nucleated cell counts were derived. Assay used: immunoSEQ multiplex PCR; TCRdb lists only in-frame clones, some missing. From that table come the V and J calls and clone size; the DNA was used to work out D and trimming. The repertoire has about 400,000 clones, roughly 90% of them found once; the top ten carry about 1.7%. All enrollees were about 18 to 90 years old and from approximately 25 US areas. Cohort allocation depended upon clinical history that participants reported.

Source material: PBMCs or T cells enriched from blood (not recorded which). The chain links TRBV4-1 to TRBJ1-1; TRBD1 aligns across 9 bases. The sequence derives from a woman younger than 45 who had recovered from COVID-19. This CDR3 reads CASSQDRDRAQMNTEAFF. The CDR3, as DNA: TGCGCCAGCAGCCAAGACCGGGACAGGGCACAAATGAACACTGAAGCTTTCTTT.